The 29 T cell receptor beta chains given below trace back to one sample, sequenced in a study of cytomegalovirus exposure and HLA in healthy donors. Primers included in the PCR were 60 Vbeta and 13 Jbeta primers. TCRdb's copy holds only in-frame clones and misses some; the assay was immunoSEQ multiplex PCR. The repertoire includes roughly 100,000 clones, roughly four fifths of them detected once, and roughly 3.6% sits in the top ten. Sequenced sample: PBMCs. The origin of the receptors is a man aged 55 to 70 in good health and CMV-seronegative.

The V and J genes are TRBV5-6 and TRBJ2-1; 9 bases line up with TRBD2. V dropped 4 bases and J dropped 5; count of bases not matched to a gene: 13. CDR1 is SGHDT and CDR2 is YYEEEE in the germline V gene. This CDR3 is built from 17 residues. The CDR3: CASSVRTGTSSHNEQFF. In DNA, the CDR3 is TGTGCCAGCAGCGTGCGCACCGGGACTAGCAGCCACAATGAGCAGTTCTTC.

V is TRBV28 and J is TRBJ1-2; TRBD1 aligns across 9 bases. J gave up 7 bases and V 7 bases, and 4 bases lay outside the gene matches. This CDR3 region has 12 residues. Germline V gives CDR1 MDHEN, CDR2 SYDVKM. Here the CDR3 DNA reads TGTGCCAGCACCACAGGGGGCTCTGGCTACACCTTC. Protein sequence: CASTTGGSGYTF.

This chain links TRBV28 with TRBJ1-5; the D gene is possibly TRBD1 (5 bases). The CDR3 contains 15 residues. The V and J ends lost 5 bases and 3 bases respectively, with 14 bases between them. CDR1 is MDHEN and CDR2 is SYDVKM in the germline V gene. CDR3 loop: CASSLEWGDNQPQHF. CDR3 nucleotide sequence: TGTGCCAGCAGTCTCGAGTGGGGGGACAATCAGCCCCAGCATTTT.

The table lists this clone with a few counts. This chain links TRBV14 with TRBJ1-6, with no clear D. CDR1 is SGHDN and CDR2 is FVKESK in the germline V gene. This CDR3 is built from 17 residues. V was trimmed by 0 bases and J by 0 bases, leaving 9 bases between them. In nucleotides, the CDR3 is TGTGCCAGCAGCCAAGATCGTGGGAGCTCCTATAATTCACCCCTCCACTTT. Its protein is CASSQDRGSSYNSPLHF.

This chain uses TRBV9 with TRBJ1-2; TRBD1 might be the D (6 bases). Trimming removed 4 bases at V and 2 bases at J, with 12 bases between. CDR1 SGDLS and CDR2 YYNGEE come from the germline V gene. This CDR3 region has 14 residues. The CDR3 region is CASSRDKRNYGYTF. For the CDR3, the DNA is TGTGCCAGCAGCCGGGACAAACGAAACTATGGCTACACCTTC.

There are a few counts of this clone. This sequence joins TRBV5-1 and TRBJ2-1; D possibly corresponds to TRBD1 (5 bases). V was pared by 6 bases and J by 5 bases, with 9 bases between. CDR3 length: 12 residues. Germline V CDR1 and CDR2: SGHRS, YFSETQ. The CDR3 sequence: CASTQGHNEQFF. DNA for the CDR3: TGCGCCAGCACTCAGGGTCACAATGAGCAGTTCTTC.

This sequence joins TRBV5-1 and TRBJ2-5; 11 bases line up with TRBD2. V lost 1 base and J lost 3; bases outside the gene matches: 11. The CDR3 length is 18 residues. Germline lookup yields CDR1 SGHRS and CDR2 YFSETQ. The CDR3, as DNA: TGCGCCAGCAGCTTGTCACTAGCGGGGGCTTTAGTGGAAGAGACCCAGTACTTC. Translating it yields CASSLSLAGALVEETQYF.

The rearrangement uses TRBV5-1 and TRBJ1-4, with 8 nucleotides matching TRBD1. The length of the CDR3 is 16 residues. The germline V gene has CDR1 SGHRS and CDR2 YFSETQ. V shed 7 bases and J 0 bases; nucleotides not matched to a gene: 8. The CDR3: CASRMGQAPTNEKLFF. DNA of the CDR3: TGCGCCAGCCGCATGGGACAGGCCCCAACTAATGAAAAACTGTTTTTT.

This clone was observed a single time. This sequence joins TRBV19 and TRBJ2-2; 8 nucleotides match TRBD1. Per the germline V gene, CDR1 is LNHDA and CDR2 is SQIVND (reference sequence). V dropped 4 bases and J dropped 3; count of bases not matched to a gene: 7. This CDR3 has 16 amino acids. The CDR3 here is CASSKPGQGYTGELFF. Here the CDR3 DNA reads TGTGCCAGTAGTAAACCCGGACAGGGATACACCGGGGAGCTGTTTTTT.

The chain recombines TRBV2 with TRBJ2-1, with a possible D match to TRBD2 (5 bases). This CDR3 contains 13 residues. Trimming pared 7 bases from V and 2 bases from J, leaving 9 bases between. Germline V CDR1 and CDR2: SNHLY, FYNNEI. The CDR3 loop reads CASTTRTYNEQFF. CDR3 coding DNA: TGTGCCAGCACCACTAGGACCTACAATGAGCAGTTCTTC.

This clone was detected a few times. V usage is TRBV11-1 and J usage is TRBJ2-3; 8 bases line up with TRBD2. The germline V gene encodes CDR1 SGHAT and CDR2 FQDESV (reference sequence). CDR3 length: 15 amino acids. Trimming cost V 4 bases and J 0 bases; bases outside gene matches: 3. CDR3 in DNA: TGTGCCAGCAGCTCAAGCGGGGGAAGCACAGATACGCAGTATTTT. Translated, it gives CASSSSGGSTDTQYF.

This chain uses TRBV4-3 with TRBJ1-1, with D perhaps TRBD1 (5 bases). V dropped 4 bases and J dropped 1 base, with 7 bases sitting between them. The CDR3 spans 13 residues. The germline V gene has CDR1 LGHNA and CDR2 YSLEER. CDR3 coding DNA: TGCGCCAGCAGCCCGACAGCGAACACTGAAGCTTTCTTT. Its translation: CASSPTANTEAFF.

V gene TRBV19 combines with J gene TRBJ1-2; D gene uncertain. Trimming took off 7 bases at V and 4 bases at J, with 10 bases between the two ends. Germline V gives CDR1 LNHDA, CDR2 SQIVND (reference sequence). CDR3 length: 12 residues. The CDR3 sequence: CASMGNSYGYTF. The CDR3 DNA follows: TGTGCCAGTATGGGCAATTCCTATGGCTACACCTTC.

The gene calls are TRBV5-6 and TRBJ2-4; TRBD2 is a possible D gene (5 bases). The CDR3 loop spans 12 amino acids. The V end was cut by 0 bases, the J end by 15 bases, with 13 bases between. The V gene's germline CDR1 is SGHDT and CDR2 YYEEEE. In DNA, the CDR3 is TGTGCCAGCAGCTTGGCAGGTGTAGGAGGGTACTTC. Amino acids: CASSLAGVGGYF.

This clone was observed a single time. The V and J genes are TRBV7-9 and TRBJ1-6; maybe TRBD1 (5 bases). V was shortened by 0 bases and J by 1 base, with 13 bases between the two germline ends. Germline CDR1 SEHNR, CDR2 FQNEAQ (reference sequence). The CDR3 contains 18 residues. Here the CDR3 reads CASSLAAQGWSYNSPLHF. Here the CDR3 DNA reads TGTGCCAGCAGCTTAGCGGCGCAGGGATGGTCCTATAATTCACCCCTCCACTTT.

This clone was counted only a few times. J is TRBJ1-1 and V is TRBV11-2, with a tentative D call TRBD1 (5 bases). V dropped 5 bases and J dropped 4 bases, with 17 bases sitting between them. This CDR3 comprises 15 residues. Germline CDR1 is SGHAT and CDR2 is FQNNGV. The CDR3: CASSPTGGGATEAFF. Here the CDR3 DNA reads TGTGCCAGCAGCCCCACGGGGGGGGGAGCCACTGAAGCTTTCTTT.

V usage is TRBV6-4 and J usage is TRBJ2-1, with a weak D call TRBD2 (5 bases). CDR3 length equals 13 residues. Trimming removed 4 bases at V and 9 bases at J, with 13 bases between. From germline, CDR1 is MRHNA and CDR2 SNTAGT. CDR3 DNA: TGTGCCAGCAGTGTCCGAACCGGGGTTGAGCAGTTCTTC. It is translated as CASSVRTGVEQFF.

The V and J genes are TRBV2 and TRBJ1-6; 10 positions match TRBD1. CDR1 SNHLY and CDR2 FYNNEI come from the germline V gene. The CDR3 length is 16 residues. The junction had 8 bases not matched to a gene; V was cut back by 5 bases and J by 7 bases. CDR3 amino acids: CASSRDRGLVNSPLHF. The DNA of the CDR3 is TGTGCCAGCAGTCGAGACAGGGGGCTTGTAAATTCACCCCTCCACTTT.

The chain recombines TRBV5-1 with TRBJ2-2; 7 bases are shared with TRBD1. The J segment lost 2 bases and the V segment lost 4 bases, leaving 5 bases of the junction unmatched. This CDR3 region has 15 residues. Germline values: CDR1 SGHRS, CDR2 YFSETQ. The CDR3 DNA reads TGCGCCAGCAGCCCGACAGGGCCTAACACCGGGGAGCTGTTTTTT. Encoded protein: CASSPTGPNTGELFF.

The V gene is TRBV5-1, the J gene TRBJ2-5, with 7 positions matching TRBD2. The germline CDR1 and CDR2 sequences are SGHRS and YFSETQ. This CDR3 is built from 14 residues. With 4 bases clipped from V and 5 bases from J, the junction kept 8 bases outside the gene matches. DNA of the CDR3: TGCGCCAGCAGCCCTGGGGAGCGGGGCGAGACCCAGTACTTC. As protein: CASSPGERGETQYF.

As to this clone: At one boundary the junction diverges from the germline segment, which might be a read error. This chain connects TRBV6-4 to TRBJ1-1; D remains unclear. This CDR3 is built from 10 residues. Germline V lookup: CDR1 MRHNA, CDR2 SNTAGT. The CDR3 protein is CASIDTETFF. The CDR3 coding sequence is TGTGCCAGCATCGACACTGAAACTTTCTTT.

This chain uses TRBV2 with TRBJ2-2, with 15 bases that match TRBD2. Germline V gene lookup returns CDR1 SNHLY and CDR2 FYNNEI. After removal of 7 bases from V and 6 bases from J, the junction contained 9 bases not matched to a gene. This CDR3 contains 17 residues. The CDR3 DNA reads TGTGCCAGCAAGACCGGACTAGCGGGGGGGCCCGCCGGGGAGCTGTTTTTT. Translated, it gives CASKTGLAGGPAGELFF.

The chain has TRBV7-9 and TRBJ2-3; the match to TRBD2 covers 10 bases. Per germline, CDR1 SEHNR and CDR2 FQNEAQ (reference sequence). Trimming removed 4 bases from V and 2 bases from J; junction bases left unmatched: 12. The CDR3 is 18 residues long. DNA of the CDR3: TGTGCCAGCAGCTCTGCCGGGGCTAGCGGGGGATCCACAGATACGCAGTATTTT. Translation gives CASSSAGASGGSTDTQYF. Full variable domain (rest looked up from reference TRBV7-9 and TRBJ2-3): DTGVSQNPRHKITKRGQNVTFRCDPISEHNRLYWYRQTLGQGPEFLTYFQNEAQLEKSRLLSDRFSAERPKGSFSTLEIQRTEQGDSAMYLCASSSAGASGGSTDTQYFGPGTRLTVL.

The chain joins TRBV7-9 to TRBJ1-6; TRBD1 matches 7 bases. Germline V CDR1 and CDR2: SEHNR, FQNEAQ (reference sequence). After removal of 7 bases from V and 7 bases from J, the junction contained 7 bases not matched to a gene. The CDR3 covers 14 residues. The CDR3 nucleotides are TGTGCCAGCACCCGCGGACAGGAGAATTCACCCCTCCACTTT. Its translation is CASTRGQENSPLHF. Using reference TRBV7-9 and TRBJ1-6 for the parts outside the CDR3, the full variable domain is DTGVSQNPRHKITKRGQNVTFRCDPISEHNRLYWYRQTLGQGPEFLTYFQNEAQLEKSRLLSDRFSAERPKGSFSTLEIQRTEQGDSAMYLCASTRGQENSPLHFGNGTRLTVT.

The rearrangement links TRBV6-1 to TRBJ2-7, with a tentative D call TRBD1 (6 bases). V shed 2 bases and J shed 2 bases, with 7 bases lying between them. Germline V lookup: CDR1 MNHNS, CDR2 SASEGT. CDR3 length: 13 residues. CDR3: CASSEWGPYEQYV. The CDR3 region has the DNA TGTGCCAGCAGTGAATGGGGGCCCTACGAGCAGTACGTC.

This clone was counted a few times. The V call is TRBV4-3, the J call TRBJ1-6, with 7 bases matching TRBD1. V shed 3 bases and J 9 bases; nucleotides not matched to a gene: 8. CDR3 size: 15 residues. CDR1 is LGHNA and CDR2 is YSLEER in the germline V gene. CDR3 sequence: CASSHPGTATSPLHF. The CDR3 region has the DNA TGCGCCAGCAGCCACCCCGGGACAGCTACTTCACCCCTCCACTTT.

The rearrangement links TRBV5-1 to TRBJ2-2, with 11 bases that match TRBD2. This CDR3 is 19 amino acids long. V shed 2 bases and J 0 bases; nucleotides not matched to a gene: 9. The V gene's germline CDR1 is SGHRS and CDR2 YFSETQ. DNA for the CDR3: TGCGCCAGCAGCTTTATCCCTAGCGGGGGGCCACCGAACACCGGGGAGCTGTTTTTT. Its translation is CASSFIPSGGPPNTGELFF.

There are a few counts of this clone. The chain uses TRBV7-9 and TRBJ2-3; possible D gene TRBD1, 6 bases. The CDR3 length is 12 residues. The V gene lost 2 bases and the J gene lost 6 bases, with 6 bases spanning the gap. The germline CDR1 and CDR2 sequences are SEHNR and FQNEAQ (reference sequence). CDR3 protein: CASSLQGDTQYF. The DNA for the CDR3 is TGTGCCAGCAGCTTACAGGGGGATACGCAGTATTTT.

The chain links TRBV7-2 to TRBJ2-5; 12 bases fit TRBD2. Trimming at V came to 1 base and at J to 2 bases, leaving 5 bases not matched to a gene. This CDR3 spans 17 amino acids. Germline assignment: CDR1 SGHTA and CDR2 FQGNSA. The chain's CDR3 is CASSLGGGTSGQETQYF. CDR3 nucleotide sequence: TGTGCCAGCAGCTTAGGGGGTGGGACTAGCGGGCAAGAGACCCAGTACTTC.